This TCR beta chain was captured by sequencing in a study of OX40 agonist ivuxolimab in advanced cancers. Study-level background: Partial responses were observed in three patients, of whom one had hepatocellular carcinoma and two had cutaneous melanoma.

Profiled with immunoSEQ multiplex PCR; TCRdb holds only in-frame clones, not every one. The data contain some 64,000 clones, 84% of them singletons. Study-wide points: CD8+ T cells showed, on average, more clonal expansion than CD4+ cells.

This CDR3 comprises 15 residues. Between the trimmed V and J ends, which lost 4 bases and 0 bases, there was a span of 13 bases. Germline CDR1 SGHRS, CDR2 YFSETQ. Patients had blood sampled at baseline and again on cycle 4 day 1 and cycle 7 day 1. For this clone: No antigen is known for it.

The rearrangement links TRBV5-1 to TRBJ1-1, with unresolved D. Sequencing was performed on CD4+ or CD8+ T cells sorted from blood, taken in a trial of the OX40 agonist ivuxolimab. The TCR comes from an adult with an advanced solid tumor such as melanoma, head and neck, liver or kidney cancer. The CDR3 loop reads CASSLWLGMNTEAFF. The CDR3 DNA follows: TGCGCCAGCAGCCTGTGGTTGGGGATGAACACTGAAGCTTTCTTT.